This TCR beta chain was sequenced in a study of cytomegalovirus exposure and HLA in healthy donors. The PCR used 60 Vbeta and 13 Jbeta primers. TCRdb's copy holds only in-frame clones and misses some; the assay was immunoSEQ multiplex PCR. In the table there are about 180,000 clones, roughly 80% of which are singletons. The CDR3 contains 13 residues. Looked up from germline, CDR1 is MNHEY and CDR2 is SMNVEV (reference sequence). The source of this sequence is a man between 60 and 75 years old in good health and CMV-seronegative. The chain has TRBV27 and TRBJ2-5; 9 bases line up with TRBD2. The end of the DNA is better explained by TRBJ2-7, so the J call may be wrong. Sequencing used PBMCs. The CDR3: CASRLAGEYEQYF. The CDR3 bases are TGTGCCAGCAGATTAGCGGGAGAGTACGAGCAGTACTTC.